This is a list of T cell receptor beta chains from one sample in a study of identifying expanded T cells in peripheral blood. Clones were read by immunoSEQ multiplex PCR, and TCRdb kept only the in-frame ones, dropping some. The sample includes 100,000 or so clones, over 70% of them seen just once. The material sequenced was blood. These receptors came from a person aged 18 to 69 in good health. Each CDR3 is given with its conserved first and last residue. The D gene is left open where the match is weak. Some rows mark clone size as missing; the rest say once, few, many or name a class of expanded clone.

j_gene: TRBJ1-1; v_gene: TRBV11-2; d_gene: -; abundance: -; CDR3aa: CASSPHRDWNTEAFF; CDR3nt: TGTGCCAGCAGCCCCCACCGGGACTGGAACACTGAAGCTTTCTTT
j_gene: TRBJ1-5; v_gene: TRBV6-1; d_gene: -; abundance: -; CDR3aa: CASRPSPEDQPQHF; CDR3nt: TGTGCCAGCAGACCCTCGCCGGAGGATCAGCCCCAGCATTTT
j_gene: TRBJ2-5; v_gene: TRBV5-1; d_gene: -; abundance: -; CDR3aa: CASRTEIQETQYF; CDR3nt: TGCGCCAGCAGGACCGAGATTCAAGAGACCCAGTACTTC
j_gene: TRBJ1-2; v_gene: TRBV7-9; d_gene: TRBD1; abundance: -; CDR3aa: CASSLVRGQGSYGYTF; CDR3nt: TGTGCCAGCAGCTTAGTAAGGGGACAGGGAAGCTATGGCTACACCTTC
j_gene: TRBJ2-1; v_gene: TRBV7-9; d_gene: -; abundance: -; CDR3aa: CASSLGSLGIDRAYNEQFF; CDR3nt: TGTGCCAGCAGCTTAGGCTCGCTGGGGATAGATCGGGCCTACAATGAGCAGTTCTTC
j_gene: TRBJ1-1; v_gene: TRBV15; d_gene: -; abundance: -; CDR3aa: CATSRDKNTEAFF; CDR3nt: TGTGCCACCAGCAGGGACAAGAACACTGAAGCTTTCTTT
j_gene: TRBJ2-1; v_gene: TRBV5-1; d_gene: -; abundance: -; CDR3aa: CASSLGSSYNEQFF; CDR3nt: TGCGCCAGCAGCTTGGGGAGCTCCTACAATGAGCAGTTCTTC
j_gene: TRBJ2-1; v_gene: TRBV11-2; d_gene: TRBD2; abundance: -; CDR3aa: CASSSLAGGNEQFF; CDR3nt: TGTGCCAGCAGCTCATTAGCGGGAGGCAATGAGCAGTTCTTC
j_gene: TRBJ1-1; v_gene: TRBV10-3; d_gene: -; abundance: -; CDR3aa: CAINQGRGVETEAFF; CDR3nt: TGTGCCATCAATCAAGGCAGGGGAGTTGAGACTGAAGCTTTCTTT
j_gene: TRBJ1-3; v_gene: TRBV19; d_gene: -; abundance: once; CDR3aa: CASSAPAPSSGNTIYF; CDR3nt: TGTGCCAGTAGCGCTCCAGCACCGAGCTCTGGAAACACCATATATTTT
j_gene: TRBJ2-7; v_gene: TRBV4-2; d_gene: -; abundance: -; CDR3aa: CASSRNRDMSSYEQYF; CDR3nt: TGTGCCAGCAGCCGGAACCGGGACATGAGCTCCTACGAGCAGTACTTC
j_gene: TRBJ1-2; v_gene: TRBV7-9; d_gene: -; abundance: -; CDR3aa: CASSLATRGGYTF; CDR3nt: TGTGCCAGCAGCTTAGCGACGCGGGGAGGCTACACCTTC
j_gene: TRBJ2-3; v_gene: TRBV7-3; d_gene: TRBD2; abundance: -; CDR3aa: CASSFSGGAITDTQYF; CDR3nt: TGTGCCAGCAGCTTTAGCGGGGGGGCCATCACAGATACGCAGTATTTT
j_gene: TRBJ1-5; v_gene: TRBV6-6; d_gene: -; abundance: few; CDR3aa: CASRRGRDQPQHF; CDR3nt: TGTGCCAGCAGGAGAGGACGCGATCAGCCCCAGCATTTT
j_gene: TRBJ1-2; v_gene: TRBV10-3; d_gene: -; abundance: once; CDR3aa: CAIRAGQTTYGYTF; CDR3nt: TGTGCCATCAGGGCAGGGCAAACAACCTATGGCTACACCTTC
j_gene: TRBJ1-1; v_gene: TRBV19; d_gene: -; abundance: -; CDR3aa: CASSIEMGVTEAFF; CDR3nt: TGTGCCAGTAGTATAGAGATGGGGGTTACTGAAGCTTTCTTT
j_gene: TRBJ2-7; v_gene: TRBV6-5; d_gene: TRBD1; abundance: -; CDR3aa: CASGGQRSYEQYF; CDR3nt: TGTGCCAGCGGGGGACAGCGATCCTACGAGCAGTACTTC
j_gene: TRBJ2-2; v_gene: TRBV28; d_gene: -; abundance: -; CDR3aa: CASSLSGVNTGELFF; CDR3nt: TGTGCCAGCAGTTTGTCAGGGGTGAACACCGGGGAGCTGTTTTTT
j_gene: TRBJ2-3; v_gene: TRBV19; d_gene: -; abundance: -; CDR3aa: CASSIRQPGVVTDTQYF; CDR3nt: TGTGCCAGTAGTATAAGACAGCCCGGGGTAGTCACAGATACGCAGTATTTT
j_gene: TRBJ2-3; v_gene: TRBV7-8; d_gene: -; abundance: -; CDR3aa: CASSLENRVGTQYF; CDR3nt: TGTGCCAGCAGCTTAGAGAACAGGGTCGGTACGCAGTATTTT
j_gene: TRBJ2-4; v_gene: TRBV19; d_gene: -; abundance: once; CDR3aa: CASKFGGHSSLAKNIQYF; CDR3nt: TGTGCCAGTAAGTTCGGCGGCCATTCTTCACTAGCCAAAAACATTCAGTACTTC
j_gene: TRBJ2-3; v_gene: TRBV9; d_gene: TRBD2; abundance: -; CDR3aa: CASRDLAGGPDTQYF; CDR3nt: TGTGCCAGCAGAGACTTAGCGGGAGGGCCAGATACGCAGTATTTT
j_gene: TRBJ2-7; v_gene: TRBV5-1; d_gene: -; abundance: -; CDR3aa: CASSLGLDTYEQYF; CDR3nt: TGCGCCAGCAGCTTGGGTCTAGACACCTACGAGCAGTACTTC
j_gene: TRBJ1-4; v_gene: TRBV29-1; d_gene: -; abundance: -; CDR3aa: CSVNKGRPTNEKLFF; CDR3nt: TGCAGCGTTAATAAGGGAAGGCCAACTAATGAAAAACTGTTTTTT
j_gene: TRBJ1-2; v_gene: TRBV19; d_gene: TRBD1; abundance: -; CDR3aa: CASSITRDRIYGYTF; CDR3nt: TGTGCCAGTAGTATAACCCGGGACAGGATTTATGGCTACACCTTC
j_gene: TRBJ2-3; v_gene: TRBV10-3; d_gene: -; abundance: -; CDR3aa: CAISDRPESTDTQYF; CDR3nt: TGTGCCATCAGTGATAGGCCAGAGAGCACAGATACGCAGTATTTT
j_gene: TRBJ2-1; v_gene: TRBV2; d_gene: TRBD1; abundance: -; CDR3aa: CASSGGQGAGNEQFF; CDR3nt: TGTGCCAGCAGTGGGGGACAGGGGGCAGGAAATGAGCAGTTCTTC
j_gene: TRBJ2-7; v_gene: TRBV6-1; d_gene: -; abundance: -; CDR3aa: CASRSGHLLYEQYF; CDR3nt: TGTGCCAGCAGGTCTGGCCACCTTCTCTACGAGCAGTACTTC
j_gene: TRBJ2-2; v_gene: TRBV6-1; d_gene: TRBD1; abundance: -; CDR3aa: CASSTGTANTGELFF; CDR3nt: TGTGCCAGCAGTACCGGGACAGCGAACACCGGGGAGCTGTTTTTT
j_gene: TRBJ2-7; v_gene: TRBV9; d_gene: -; abundance: -; CDR3aa: CASSPPVGSFSAEQYF; CDR3nt: TGTGCCAGCAGCCCCCCGGTGGGTAGCTTCTCCGCCGAGCAGTACTTC
j_gene: TRBJ2-3; v_gene: TRBV7-2; d_gene: -; abundance: -; CDR3aa: CASSLQRFSDTQYF; CDR3nt: TGTGCCAGCAGCCTCCAGCGGTTCTCAGATACGCAGTATTTT
j_gene: TRBJ1-1; v_gene: TRBV9; d_gene: -; abundance: -; CDR3aa: CASSPGPNTEAFF; CDR3nt: TGTGCCAGCAGCCCCGGTCCGAACACTGAAGCTTTCTTT
j_gene: TRBJ1-1; v_gene: TRBV5-1; d_gene: TRBD1; abundance: -; CDR3aa: CASSPRGGAVTMNTEAFF; CDR3nt: TGCGCCAGCAGCCCCAGGGGGGGCGCCGTCACAATGAACACTGAAGCTTTCTTT
j_gene: TRBJ2-7; v_gene: TRBV18; d_gene: -; abundance: -; CDR3aa: CASSEGRGPPYEQYF; CDR3nt: TGTGCCAGCTCAGAAGGGCGGGGGCCCCCCTACGAGCAGTACTTC
j_gene: TRBJ1-2; v_gene: TRBV29-1; d_gene: -; abundance: -; CDR3aa: CSALIGIGYTF; CDR3nt: TGCAGCGCGTTGATTGGCATTGGCTACACCTTC
j_gene: TRBJ1-3; v_gene: TRBV6-5; d_gene: -; abundance: -; CDR3aa: CASRNLGRSGNTIYF; CDR3nt: TGTGCCAGCAGGAATCTCGGGAGAAGTGGAAACACCATATATTTT
j_gene: TRBJ1-2; v_gene: TRBV6-1; d_gene: -; abundance: -; CDR3aa: CASSLAGATSYGYTF; CDR3nt: TGTGCCAGCAGCCTGGCGGGTGCAACATCATATGGCTACACCTTC
j_gene: TRBJ1-4; v_gene: TRBV18; d_gene: -; abundance: -; CDR3aa: CASSLGAAFEKLFF; CDR3nt: TGTGCCAGCTCACTGGGGGCAGCCTTTGAAAAACTGTTTTTT
j_gene: TRBJ2-7; v_gene: TRBV11-3; d_gene: -; abundance: once; CDR3aa: CASSLSQFGDEQYF; CDR3nt: TGTGCCAGCAGCCTATCTCAATTTGGGGACGAGCAGTACTTC
j_gene: TRBJ1-2; v_gene: TRBV6-6; d_gene: -; abundance: -; CDR3aa: CASSYSKPHGYTF; CDR3nt: TGTGCCAGCAGTTATAGCAAGCCCCATGGCTACACCTTC
j_gene: TRBJ1-2; v_gene: TRBV9; d_gene: TRBD1; abundance: -; CDR3aa: CASSGEGQPYYGYTF; CDR3nt: TGTGCCAGCAGCGGAGAGGGACAGCCTTACTATGGCTACACCTTC
j_gene: TRBJ1-2; v_gene: TRBV6-1; d_gene: TRBD1; abundance: -; CDR3aa: CASRPRQGPNYGYTF; CDR3nt: TGTGCCAGCAGACCCAGACAGGGACCTAACTATGGCTACACCTTC
j_gene: TRBJ1-2; v_gene: TRBV19; d_gene: -; abundance: -; CDR3aa: CASSVFYGYTF; CDR3nt: TGTGCCAGTAGTGTCTTCTATGGCTACACCTTC
j_gene: TRBJ2-7; v_gene: TRBV27; d_gene: TRBD1; abundance: -; CDR3aa: CASGIGQGAYEQYF; CDR3nt: TGTGCCAGCGGAATAGGACAGGGGGCCTACGAGCAGTACTTC
j_gene: TRBJ1-5; v_gene: TRBV7-2; d_gene: -; abundance: -; CDR3aa: CASSLGREGNQPQHF; CDR3nt: TGTGCCAGCAGCTTAGGCAGGGAGGGGAATCAGCCCCAGCATTTT
j_gene: TRBJ2-5; v_gene: TRBV19; d_gene: -; abundance: -; CDR3aa: CASSMGSGQETQYF; CDR3nt: TGTGCCAGTAGTATGGGGAGCGGCCAAGAGACCCAGTACTTC
j_gene: TRBJ2-7; v_gene: TRBV28; d_gene: TRBD1; abundance: -; CDR3aa: CASSLPMGQRSSYEQYF; CDR3nt: TGTGCCAGCAGTCTCCCCATGGGACAGCGAAGCTCCTACGAGCAGTACTTC
j_gene: TRBJ1-4; v_gene: TRBV9; d_gene: -; abundance: -; CDR3aa: CASSGGGNEKLFF; CDR3nt: TGTGCCAGCAGCGGGGGAGGGAATGAAAAACTGTTTTTT
j_gene: TRBJ2-1; v_gene: TRBV5-1; d_gene: -; abundance: -; CDR3aa: CASSLEAAAYNEQFF; CDR3nt: TGCGCCAGCAGCTTGGAGGCAGCTGCCTACAATGAGCAGTTCTTC
j_gene: TRBJ2-7; v_gene: TRBV7-9; d_gene: -; abundance: -; CDR3aa: CASSLRGRASEQYF; CDR3nt: TGTGCCAGCAGCTTACGCGGCCGCGCCTCCGAGCAGTACTTC